This T cell receptor (beta chain) comes out of a study of T cells in narcolepsy. Study-level background: Enrolled donors included narcolepsy type 1 or type 2 patients and healthy controls.

Study results and caveats: Autoreactive clone sequences were missing from some blood memory CD4+ repertoires. Healthy controls reportedly lacked the autoreactive clonotypes serially found in patients' blood. Same-patient CSF and blood CD4+ T cell clonotypes included HCRT-specific and TRIB2-specific autoreactive ones.

V shed 5 bases and J shed 1 base, with 14 bases lying between them. Germline assignment: CDR1 SGHVS and CDR2 FQNEAQ. CDR3 length: 15 residues. This clone was detected once. Antigen specificity is unknown. The repertoire was sequenced with immunoSEQ multiplex PCR; TCRdb's copy has only in-frame clones and lacks some. The table includes about 25,000 clones, approximately 80% detected once. The sequencing sample was made of CD45RA- memory CD4+ T cells from PBMCs. The TCR was taken from a human donor with narcolepsy. The V gene is TRBV7-8, the J gene TRBJ1-1; D gene unclear. CDR3 in amino acids: CASSEAETRNTEAFF. The CDR3 nucleotides read TGTGCCAGCAGCGAGGCAGAGACTAGGAACACTGAAGCTTTCTTT.